The 8 T cell receptor beta chains given below trace back to one sample, sequenced in a study of cytotoxic CD8 clonotypes in ibrutinib-treated CLL. Method: immunoSEQ multiplex PCR; TCRdb's copy keeps in-frame clones and lacks some. The sample shows 300,000 or so clones, 67% of them seen only once. The material sequenced was PBMCs, taken after 36 months of ibrutinib treatment. These receptors were obtained from a human donor with chronic lymphocytic leukemia.

This clone has more than one count but fewer than ten. The chain combines TRBV27 with TRBJ2-2; D is uncertain. Germline V gene data show CDR1 as MNHEY and CDR2 as SMNVEV (reference sequence). This CDR3 has 14 residues. Trimming pared 5 bases from V and 3 bases from J, leaving 10 bases between. For the CDR3, the DNA is TGTGCCAGCAGTGGAAGTCCGTACACCGGGGAGCTGTTTTTT. Its protein product is CASSGSPYTGELFF.

The chain couples TRBV29-1 to TRBJ2-1; D unclear. Germline CDR1 and CDR2: SQVTM and ANQGSEA. The CDR3 loop spans 11 amino acids. Trimming pared 6 bases from V and 4 bases from J, leaving 7 bases between. The CDR3 coding sequence is TGCAGCGTCCCTGGTTACAATGAGCAGTTCTTC. This encodes CSVPGYNEQFF.

Only one count was recorded for this clone. The chain links TRBV18 to TRBJ2-1, with TRBD1 identical over 9 bases. The V gene's germline CDR1 is KGHSH and CDR2 LQKENI. The CDR3 loop spans 14 amino acids. V shed 6 bases and J 7 bases; nucleotides not matched to a gene: 7. Here the CDR3 reads CASSRQGGENEQFF. The CDR3 bases are TGTGCCAGCTCGCGACAGGGGGGGGAGAATGAGCAGTTCTTC.

The chain employs TRBV7-2 and TRBJ2-3; 8 bases are a match to TRBD2. Germline V CDR1 and CDR2: SGHTA, FQGNSA. This CDR3 is 13 amino acids long. V shed 3 bases and J 6 bases; nucleotides not matched to a gene: 2. CDR3 coding DNA: TGTGCCAGCAGCTTCCGCGGGAGGGATACGCAGTATTTT. Translated, it gives CASSFRGRDTQYF.

This chain uses TRBV10-2 with TRBJ1-5; D is unresolved. V was trimmed by 2 bases and J by 2 bases, leaving 10 bases between them. CDR3 length: 15 amino acids. CDR1 WSHSY and CDR2 SAAADI come from the germline V gene. The chain's CDR3 is CASSEGPLGNQPQHF. Written as DNA, the CDR3 is TGCGCCAGCAGTGAGGGGCCTCTGGGCAATCAGCCCCAGCATTTT.

The sample holds a few counts of this clone. The CDR3 coding sequence is TGTGCCAGCAGCCACGTGACTAGCGGGGAGCAGTTCTTC. Its translation: CASSHVTSGEQFF. The chain uses TRBV13 and TRBJ2-1, with 10 positions matching TRBD2. This CDR3 spans 13 amino acids. With V trimmed by 5 bases and J by 10 bases, 5 bases remained unmatched. Germline V CDR1 and CDR2: PRHDT, FYEKMQ (reference sequence).

The chain recombines TRBV6-1 with TRBJ1-5; D remains ambiguous. From germline, CDR1 is MNHNS and CDR2 SASEGT. V was pared by 3 bases and J by 4 bases, with 10 bases between. CDR3 length: 14 amino acids. CDR3 DNA: TGTGCCAGCAGTGAGTCTGGGGTTAATCAGCCCCAGCATTTT. It is translated as CASSESGVNQPQHF.

This chain uses TRBV6-1 with TRBJ1-1; D call uncertain. The CDR3 has 13 amino acids. The V gene's germline CDR1 is MNHNS and CDR2 SASEGT. V was trimmed by 5 bases and J by 6 bases, leaving 13 bases between them. CDR3 loop: CASSPEPWAEAFF. The CDR3 DNA reads TGTGCCAGCAGTCCTGAACCTTGGGCTGAAGCTTTCTTT.